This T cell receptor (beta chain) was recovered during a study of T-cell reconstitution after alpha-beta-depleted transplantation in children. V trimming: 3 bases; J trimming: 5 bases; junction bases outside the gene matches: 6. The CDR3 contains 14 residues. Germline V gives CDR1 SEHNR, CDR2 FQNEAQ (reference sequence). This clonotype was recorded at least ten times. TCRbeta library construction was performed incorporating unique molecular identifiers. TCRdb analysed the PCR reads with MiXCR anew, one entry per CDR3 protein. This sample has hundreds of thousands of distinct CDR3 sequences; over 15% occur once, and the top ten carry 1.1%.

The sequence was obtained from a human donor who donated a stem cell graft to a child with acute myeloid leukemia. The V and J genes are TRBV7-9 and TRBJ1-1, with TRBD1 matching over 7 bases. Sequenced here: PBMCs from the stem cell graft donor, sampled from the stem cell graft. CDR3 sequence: CASSFDREGTEAFF. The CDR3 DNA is TGTGCCAGCAGCTTCGACAGGGAGGGGACTGAAGCTTTCTTT.